The source of this T cell receptor beta chain is a study of T-cell reconstitution after alpha-beta-depleted transplantation in children. Unique molecular identifiers were incorporated into the prepared TCRbeta library. TCRdb reprocessed the PCR reads with MiXCR, giving one entry per CDR3 protein. The sample includes 55,000 to 90,000 distinct CDR3 sequences, around 4.7% seen only once; the top ten take approximately 19%. Findings and caveats of the study: Some patients showed high day-60 TCRbeta diversity, which derived from surviving recipient T cells and thymic progenitors. There were reportedly several hundred expanded graft clones from which alpha-beta T cells came about two months after transplant. The main origin of T-cell counts and diversity one year after transplant was newly produced T cells.

This clonotype appeared many times. As yet, its antigen is unknown. Germline CDR1 and CDR2: KGHDR and SFDVKD. This CDR3 has 17 amino acids. The ends lost 4 bases at V and 6 bases at J; junction bases unmatched: 12. The sequences come from PBMCs, mostly from graft donor cells, collected 180 days after TCRalphabeta/CD19-depleted stem cell transplant. V gene TRBV24-1 combines with J gene TRBJ2-1; TRBD1 matches at 9 bases. This clonotype was obtained from a boy under two years old who had a stem cell transplant for acute myeloid leukemia, so the T cells may come from the graft donor. The DNA for the CDR3 is TGTGCCACCAGTGACTCACCGGGACAGGGCCTGGGCAATGAGCAGTTCTTC. Translating it yields CATSDSPGQGLGNEQFF.